This T cell receptor (beta chain) was sequenced during a study of T cells in Graves' hyperthyroidism and ophthalmopathy. The ends lost 9 bases at V and 0 bases at J; junction bases unmatched: 3. This CDR3 has 13 residues. Germline V gives CDR1 SEHNR, CDR2 FQNEAQ (reference sequence). This clonotype was seen only a few times. Stable hyperthyroidism: no ophthalmopathy progression over 18 months of follow-up. Lactation, pregnancy, other autoimmune disease or uncontrolled infection led to exclusion of patients. Clinical symptoms, serum thyroxine and TRAb, thyroid ultrasound and orbital computed tomography were used for the diagnoses. Researchers took RNA transcripts and amplified the TCR beta CDR3 regions from them. HTBI primers were the set used in a first-round RT-PCR of the TCR CDR3. TCRdb ran MiXCR on the multiplex PCR reads and lists one entry per CDR3 protein. Among hundreds of thousands of distinct CDR3 sequences listed, 46% were seen once.

The TCR was taken from a woman aged 18-29 years with Graves' hyperthyroidism. Sequencing used peripheral blood or thyroid tissue (not recorded which). The chain has TRBV7-9 and TRBJ1-1; the match to TRBD1 covers 8 bases. The CDR3 loop reads CASIQGVNTEAFF. DNA for the CDR3: TGTGCCAGTATACAGGGGGTGAACACTGAAGCTTTCTTT.